These 17 T cell receptor beta chains were sequenced from one sample in a study of vaccination and CD4 T cells after COVID-19. No cognate antigen is known for these TCRs. The assay that was used to sequence DNA from cultured CD4+ T cells was the Oncomine TCR Beta short-read assay. TCRdb fed the PCR reads into MiXCR, producing one record per CDR3 protein. The sample comprises about 14,000 distinct CDR3 sequences, around 30% of which are singletons, and 19% rests with the top ten. The treatment is: approximately 10-day PBMC culture with coronavirus spike peptide pools or control peptides (ViraFEST assay). The sample in question was CD4+ T cells from blood, cultured in vitro, obtained before SARS-CoV-2 vaccination. The receptors come from a human donor who received a COVID-19 vaccine.

This clonotype was seen more than once but under ten times. V gene TRBV29-1 combines with J gene TRBJ1-5, with 8 bases that match TRBD1. CDR3 length: 13 residues. V gave up 6 bases and J gave up 2 bases; unmatched junction bases: 3. Germline lookup yields CDR1 SQVTM and CDR2 ANQGSEA. CDR3 amino acids: CSVSTGGNQPQHF. As DNA, the CDR3 is TGCAGCGTGTCGACAGGGGGCAATCAGCCCCAGCATTTT.

The chain is built from TRBV27 and TRBJ2-7; 9 bases are a match to TRBD1. CDR1 MNHEY and CDR2 SMNVEV come from the germline V gene (reference sequence). Trimming removed 4 bases from V and 5 bases from J; junction bases left unmatched: 6. The CDR3 contains 14 residues. The CDR3 is CASSSLRDRDEQYF. In DNA, the CDR3 is TGTGCCAGCAGTTCCCTACGGGACAGGGACGAGCAGTACTTC.

This clonotype turned up a few times. The rearrangement uses TRBV2 and TRBJ1-2; unclear D gene. The CDR3 spans 11 residues. The V gene lost 8 bases and the J gene lost 0 bases, with 4 bases spanning the gap. Germline values: CDR1 SNHLY, CDR2 FYNNEI. CDR3 nucleotides: TGTGCCAGCTCCGCTAACTATGGCTACACCTTC. It codes for CASSANYGYTF.

V is TRBV6-1 and J is TRBJ1-1; 8 nucleotides line up with TRBD1. Germline V CDR1 and CDR2: MNHNS, SASEGT. V was clipped by 3 bases and J by 2 bases; unmatched bases: 5. The CDR3 extends over 15 amino acids. The DNA of the CDR3 is TGTGCCAGCAGTGATCCGGGACAGGTTAACACTGAAGCTTTCTTT. It codes for CASSDPGQVNTEAFF.

The rearrangement links TRBV5-1 to TRBJ1-1; D is ambiguous. CDR1 is SGHRS and CDR2 is YFSETQ in the germline V gene. With 2 bases removed from V and 2 bases from J, the gap between germline ends came to 7 bases. The CDR3 loop spans 13 amino acids. Written as DNA, the CDR3 is TGCGCCAGCAGCTTTGGTGCCAACACTGAAGCTTTCTTT. As protein: CASSFGANTEAFF. Complete variable domain (other parts from reference TRBV5-1 and TRBJ1-1): KAGVTQTPRYLIKTRGQQVTLSCSPISGHRSVSWYQQTPGQGLQFLFEYFSETQRNKGNFPGRFSGRQFSNSRSEMNVSTLELGDSALYLCASSFGANTEAFFGQGTRLTVV.

This clonotype has only a few counts. The CDR3 nucleotides are TGTGCCAGCAGCCCTGGACTAGCGGGGGTCGGACAAGAGACCCAGTACTTC. As protein: CASSPGLAGVGQETQYF. The rearrangement links TRBV7-8 to TRBJ2-5; 13 bases are a match to TRBD2. Per germline, CDR1 SGHVS and CDR2 FQNEAQ. With V trimmed by 5 bases and J by 2 bases, 8 bases remained unmatched. The CDR3 totals 17 residues.

The chain links TRBV20-1 to TRBJ2-1, with 9 bases aligning to TRBD1. V was clipped by 6 bases and J by 9 bases; unmatched bases: 3. This CDR3 has 11 amino acids. Germline loops: CDR1 DFQATT, CDR2 SNEGSKA (reference sequence). The CDR3 reads CSAETGGEQFF. The CDR3 nucleotides are TGCAGTGCCGAGACAGGGGGTGAGCAGTTCTTC.

The V gene is TRBV2, the J gene TRBJ1-3; D not resolved. The CDR3 loop spans 15 amino acids. The germline V gene encodes CDR1 SNHLY and CDR2 FYNNEI. Trimming removed 5 bases at V and 0 bases at J, with 11 bases between. The CDR3 nucleotides are TGTGCCAGCAGTTCGGACGGATACTCTGGAAACACCATATATTTT. Translated: CASSSDGYSGNTIYF.

A few counts support this clonotype. The chain links TRBV6-1 to TRBJ1-2; D may be TRBD1 (6 bases). The V gene's germline CDR1 is MNHNS and CDR2 SASEGT. CDR3 length equals 13 residues. V shed 7 bases and J shed 8 bases, with 17 bases lying between them. CDR3 in DNA: TGTGCCAGCAAGACCCAGGGGATACAAGGCTACACCTTC. Protein sequence: CASKTQGIQGYTF.

The rearrangement uses TRBV10-3 and TRBJ2-2, with 12 positions matching TRBD2. Germline loops: CDR1 ENHRY, CDR2 SYGVKD. CDR3 length equals 18 residues. The V gene end was trimmed by 11 bases and the J gene end by 1 base; junction bases not matched to a gene: 14. CDR3: CASRTTSGGIQNTGELFF. The DNA of the CDR3 is TGTGCCTCCCGGACCACTAGCGGGGGGATCCAGAACACCGGGGAGCTGTTTTTT.

The chain uses TRBV21-1 and TRBJ2-1; TRBD1 is the table's D call, not checked against the DNA. TRBV21-1 is classified as a pseudogene. This CDR3 is built from 16 residues. CDR3 DNA: TGTGCCAGCAGCAATATTTGGCCCCTCAGGGGGGATGAGCAGTTCTTC. Amino acids: CASSNIWPLRGDEQFF.

The chain carries TRBV25-1 and TRBJ2-1; D call uncertain. V was cut by 2 bases and J by 16 bases, with 12 bases left in between. The germline gives CDR1 MGHDK, CDR2 SYGVNS. This CDR3 has 11 residues. CDR3 loop: CASSESTLRFF. DNA of the CDR3: TGTGCCAGCAGTGAAAGCACACTGAGATTCTTC.

This chain uses TRBV28 with TRBJ2-5; perhaps TRBD2 as D (5 bases). Trimming stripped 6 bases from V and 1 base from J, with 9 bases between. This CDR3 region has 13 residues. CDR1 is MDHEN, CDR2 SYDVKM, per germline. CDR3 sequence reads: CASRKSGQETQYF. The CDR3, as DNA: TGTGCCAGCAGGAAAAGCGGCCAAGAGACCCAGTACTTC.

The chain has TRBV30 and TRBJ2-2; D is unclear. V was shortened by 2 bases and J by 4 bases, with 11 bases between the two germline ends. The length of the CDR3 is 14 residues. Germline assignment: CDR1 GTSNPN and CDR2 SVGIG (reference sequence). The DNA for the CDR3 is TGTGCCTGGAGTAATCCCGGATCCACCGGGGAGCTGTTTTTT. It yields the protein CAWSNPGSTGELFF.

The chain joins TRBV5-1 to TRBJ1-1; maybe TRBD1 (5 bases). The CDR3 totals 15 residues. V gave up 5 bases and J gave up 4 bases, with 18 bases separating them. CDR1 and CDR2 from the germline V gene are SGHRS and YFSETQ. CDR3 amino acids: CASSSSWGMGTEAFF. Here the CDR3 DNA reads TGCGCCAGCAGTTCCTCTTGGGGGATGGGCACTGAAGCTTTCTTT.

The V and J genes are TRBV20-1 and TRBJ2-3, with 7 bases matching TRBD1. The trim removed 1 base at V and 0 bases at J, leaving 7 bases unmatched. The CDR3 has 16 amino acids. Germline CDR1 is DFQATT and CDR2 is SNEGSKA (reference sequence). The chain's CDR3 is CSARARRGISTDTQYF. The CDR3 coding sequence is TGCAGTGCTAGAGCCCGCAGGGGGATTAGCACAGATACGCAGTATTTT.

This clonotype has more than one count but fewer than ten. The chain couples TRBV6-1 to TRBJ1-5; D perhaps matches TRBD1 (5 bases). The CDR3 extends over 15 amino acids. Germline CDR1 is MNHNS and CDR2 is SASEGT. V was pared by 3 bases and J by 1 base, with 10 bases between. The CDR3 bases are TGTGCCAGCAGTGAGAGGGGCGGGAGCAATCAGCCCCAGCATTTT. Encoded protein: CASSERGGSNQPQHF.